This TCR beta chain stems from a study of T cell responses to AZD1222 COVID-19 vaccine. The V gene's germline CDR1 is LNHNV and CDR2 YYDKDF (reference sequence). V shed 1 base and J shed 2 bases, with 11 bases lying between them. The CDR3 runs 15 residues. Sequencing was performed with immunoSEQ multiplex PCR; in TCRdb, only in-frame clones are kept and a portion is missing. Of around 150,000 clones listed, roughly nine tenths are singletons. Sequencing was performed on peripheral blood, taken 28 days after the second dose of the MenACWY control vaccine. This TCR came from an adult who received the MenACWY meningococcal vaccine as a control. The chain has TRBV15 and TRBJ1-1; D unresolved. The CDR3 here is CATSRAGKYNTEAFF. DNA for the CDR3: TGTGCCACCAGCAGAGCAGGAAAGTATAACACTGAAGCTTTCTTT.